The present T cell receptor beta chain was sequenced within a study of T-cell reconstitution after alpha-beta-depleted transplantation in children (dated by TCRdb to the mid-2010s). For context, the study as a whole: The study quantitatively tracked T-cell immune reconstitution after TCRalphabeta/CD19-depleted allogeneic hematopoietic cell transplantation in children using TCR repertoire profiling. Summary of the overall study and its limitations: The apparently early alphabetaT-cell count recovery about two months after transplant was reportedly dependent on only several hundred rapidly expanded clones derived from non-depleted graft cells. In some patients, the high TCRbeta diversity seen at day 60 was put down to recipient T cells and intrathymic progenitors that had survived conditioning. Over subsequent months, a decline in hyperexpanded clone frequencies was noted, and after one year, T-cell counts and TCRbeta diversity were mostly ascribed to newly produced T cells.

CDR1 and CDR2 (DFQATT, SNEGSKA) derive from the germline V gene (reference sequence). The CDR3, cysteine through phenylalanine, is 16 amino acids long. The read is trimmed to its CDR3 DNA, 48 bases read in frame from base 1. The trim is 0 bases for V and 0 bases for J, with a gap of 15 bases between the germline ends. The library was built by means of PCR. The instrument was an Illumina HiSeq 2500. Molecular barcoding was employed in the preparation of TCR libraries, with unique molecular identifiers being used to normalize TCRbeta repertoire quantification. The public reads were reprocessed in TCRdb via fastp at Q25 and MiXCR, keeping in-frame beta chains. Each record represents a unique CDR3 protein, reported with the most common genes and DNA among its rows. For this sample the table gives approximately 1,000,000 distinct CDR3 sequences, of which around 30% were detected only once. Roughly 27% of the sample rests with the top ten.

Comment on this clonotype: The antigen it recognizes is unknown. No much larger clonotype is one base removed from it; base qualities were not supplied.

This sample's treatment or condition label indicates: allogeneic hematopoietic cell transplantation with graft depleted of TCRalphabeta T cells and CD19 B cells. The transplant recipients were children given TCRalphabeta/CD19-depleted allogeneic hematopoietic cell grafts. This specimen consisted of PBMCs, mostly from graft donor cells, obtained 360 days after TCRalphabeta/CD19-depleted stem cell transplant. The V and J genes are TRBV20-1 and TRBJ2-7; the D element could tentatively be TRBD1 or TRBD2, as 6 bases agree for each. This TCR was sampled from a boy in the first two years of life who had a stem cell transplant for SCID, so the T cells may come from the graft donor. The DNA sequence reads TGCAGTGCTAGAGATTGGGGGGCGATGGGCTCCTACGAGCAGTACTTC. Its translation is CSARDWGAMGSYEQYF.